A single T cell receptor beta chain is shown here with its context. Antigen: not known. Primed by a sample-barcoded 5' primer and a J-beta primer mix, a second PCR proceeded for roughly 7 to 11 cycles. With 12 random nucleotides, a template-switch adaptor tagged each individual cDNA molecule. In TCRdb, the 5' RACE reads were re-called with MiXCR into one record per CDR3 protein. The sample records roughly 930,000 distinct CDR3 sequences, around 48% being singletons. The data were obtained in a study of blood T cells in healthy people across ages. Whole-study results and caveats: More naive CD4+ cells and higher diversity marked long-lived donors relative to aged donors.

CDR1 is MNHEY and CDR2 is SMNVEV in the germline V gene (reference sequence). The CDR3 runs 13 residues. The ends lost 8 bases at V and 12 bases at J; junction bases unmatched: 9. This receptor was identified in a man aged 25-45 years in good health. Sample: blood. V and J are TRBV27 and TRBJ2-1; 11 nucleotides match TRBD2. CDR3 amino acids: CASGRTSGFPQFF. CDR3 sequence (DNA): TGTGCCAGCGGGCGGACTAGCGGGTTTCCGCAGTTCTTC.